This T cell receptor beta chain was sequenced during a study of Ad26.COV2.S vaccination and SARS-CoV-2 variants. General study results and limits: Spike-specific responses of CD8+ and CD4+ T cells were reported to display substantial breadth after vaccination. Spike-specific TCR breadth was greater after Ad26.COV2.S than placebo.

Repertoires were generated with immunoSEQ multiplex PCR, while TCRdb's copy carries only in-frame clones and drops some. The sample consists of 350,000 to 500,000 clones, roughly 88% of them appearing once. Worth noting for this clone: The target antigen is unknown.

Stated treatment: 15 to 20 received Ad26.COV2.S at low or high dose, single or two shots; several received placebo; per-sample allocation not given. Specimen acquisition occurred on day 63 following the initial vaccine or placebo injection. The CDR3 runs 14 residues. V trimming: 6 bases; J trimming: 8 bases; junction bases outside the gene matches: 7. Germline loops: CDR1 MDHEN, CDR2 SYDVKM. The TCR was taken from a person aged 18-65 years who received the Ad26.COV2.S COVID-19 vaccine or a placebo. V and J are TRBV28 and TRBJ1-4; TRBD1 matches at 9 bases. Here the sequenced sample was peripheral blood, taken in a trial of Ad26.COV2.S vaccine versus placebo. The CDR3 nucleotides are TGTGCCAGCAGATCGGACAGGGGTGGCGAAAAACTGTTTTTT. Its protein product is CASRSDRGGEKLFF.